One sample yielded the 32 T cell receptor beta chains listed below, sequenced in a study of blood T cells in healthy people across ages. Sample-barcoded 5' priming and a J-beta primer mix drove a second PCR of roughly 7 to 11 cycles. TCRdb reprocessed the 5' RACE reads via MiXCR and lists one record per CDR3 protein. The repertoire holds 600,000 to 1,000,000 distinct CDR3 sequences, with roughly 64% as singletons. The source material was blood. The receptors stem from a young man in good health.

The V call is TRBV4-1, the J call TRBJ1-2; D call uncertain. V was cut by 0 bases and J by 2 bases, with 13 bases left in between. Germline CDR1 MGHRA, CDR2 YSYEKL. The CDR3 has 16 residues. The CDR3: CASSQDRGGRNYGYTF. In DNA form, the CDR3 reads TGCGCCAGCAGCCAAGATAGAGGCGGCCGGAACTATGGCTACACCTTC.

The chain is built from TRBV6-5 and TRBJ2-3; 7 positions agree with TRBD2. The V segment lost 4 bases and the J segment 5 bases; nucleotides outside the gene matches: 9. The CDR3 runs to 15 residues. From germline, CDR1 is MNHEY and CDR2 SVGAGI. The CDR3 nucleotides are TGTGCCAGCAGTTTCGCGGGAGATAGAGGAGATACGCAGTATTTT. Residues: CASSFAGDRGDTQYF.

CDR3 DNA: TGTGCCAGCAGGGGGTCCCCCAGCTACGAGCAGTACTTC. The encoded protein is CASRGSPSYEQYF. The chain joins TRBV12-3 or TRBV12-4 to TRBJ2-7; no reliable D call. The CDR3 is 13 amino acids. Trimming cost V 6 bases and J 3 bases, with 12 bases left between them.

Turning to this clonotype: The conserved phenylalanine or tryptophan is not found at the CDR3 terminus, so this likely reflects a read error. This chain connects TRBV5-4 to TRBJ2-5, with 7 bases that match TRBD2. This CDR3 region has 14 residues. With 4 bases clipped from V and 5 bases from J, the junction kept 8 bases outside the gene matches. Germline CDR1 SGHNT, CDR2 YYREEE (reference sequence). CDR3 sequence reads: CASSQKRGGETQYY. CDR3 in DNA: TGTGCCAGCAGCCAAAAGCGGGGCGGGGAGACCCAGTACTAC.

DNA of the CDR3: TGTGCCAGCAGTTTGTTGCTTTCGGCTAGCGGGAGCGAGCAGTTCTTC. Translated: CASSLLLSASGSEQFF. The chain joins TRBV12-3 or TRBV12-4 to TRBJ2-1; TRBD2 agrees at 10 bases. The CDR3 is 16 amino acids. Trimming took 3 bases from V and 10 from J; bases not matched to a gene: 12.

There are a few counts of this clonotype. With a much larger clone just one base away, this may be a read error. CDR3 loop: CASRPGQGYNEQYF. The DNA of the CDR3 is TGTGCCAGCCGGCCGGGACAGGGGTACAATGAGCAGTACTTC. This chain joins TRBV7-9 and TRBJ2-1; 10 bases line up with TRBD1. The tail of the sequence fits TRBJ2-7 better, so the J call may be wrong. There are 14 residues in the CDR3. In germline, CDR1 is SEHNR, CDR2 FQNEAQ (reference sequence).

For the CDR3, the DNA is TGCGCCAGCAGCCTCCGGGGAGACTCCTACGAGCAGTACTTC. It translates to CASSLRGDSYEQYF. The chain couples TRBV5-1 to TRBJ2-7, with D possibly TRBD2 on 5 matching bases. Germline CDR1 SGHRS, CDR2 YFSETQ. The ends were cut back, 4 bases at V and 0 bases at J, with 11 bases in the middle. The CDR3 is 14 amino acids. Full variable domain (rest looked up from reference TRBV5-1 and TRBJ2-7): KAGVTQTPRYLIKTRGQQVTLSCSPISGHRSVSWYQQTPGQGLQFLFEYFSETQRNKGNFPGRFSGRQFSNSRSEMNVSTLELGDSALYLCASSLRGDSYEQYFGPGTRLTVT.

Worth noting for this clonotype: One end of the junction does not line up with germline, which may come from a read error. V and J are TRBV4-2 and TRBJ2-5; 7 bases align to TRBD1. The CDR3 has 15 amino acids. In germline, CDR1 is LGHNA, CDR2 YNFKEQ. CDR3 sequence: CAGSQEGDREETQYF. The CDR3 DNA reads TGTGCCGGCAGCCAAGAGGGGGACAGAGAAGAGACCCAGTACTTC.

The chain couples TRBV10-3 to TRBJ1-2; TRBD1 might be the D (5 bases). V was clipped by 9 bases and J by 6 bases, with 29 bases between them. Germline V lookup: CDR1 ENHRY, CDR2 SYGVKD. This CDR3 is 17 amino acids long. CDR3 nucleotide sequence: TGTGCCATAAATTCAGCGGGACGGACGACCGCTACAAATGGCTACACCTTC. It yields the protein CAINSAGRTTATNGYTF.

This chain joins TRBV7-2 and TRBJ1-5; 7 nucleotides line up with TRBD1. This CDR3 is built from 12 residues. V shed 6 bases, J shed 4 bases, and the junction held 0 bases outside the gene matches. Germline V lookup: CDR1 SGHTA, CDR2 FQGNSA. CDR3 region: CASRTGNQPQHF. For the CDR3, the DNA is TGTGCCAGCAGGACAGGGAATCAGCCCCAGCATTTT.

The V gene is TRBV28, the J gene TRBJ2-4, with 9 bases that match TRBD1. From germline, CDR1 is MDHEN and CDR2 SYDVKM. V shed 7 bases and J 4 bases; nucleotides not matched to a gene: 8. The CDR3 runs to 15 residues. CDR3: CASTTPGTGKNIQYF. Here the CDR3 DNA reads TGTGCCAGCACCACCCCCGGGACAGGGAAAAACATTCAGTACTTC.

There are a few counts of this clonotype. The chain carries TRBV11-2 and TRBJ2-5; tentative D call: TRBD2 (6 bases). Per germline, CDR1 SGHAT and CDR2 FQNNGV. The CDR3 loop spans 15 amino acids. Between the trimmed V and J ends, which lost 1 base and 7 bases, there was a span of 16 bases. The CDR3 DNA is TGTGCCAGCAGCTTAGGTCGGGGGTTAGGGTTGACCCAGTACTTC. This gives the protein CASSLGRGLGLTQYF.

The V gene is TRBV20-1, the J gene TRBJ1-1; D is unclear. V was shortened by 3 bases and J by 1 base, with 12 bases between the two germline ends. The CDR3 has 14 residues. Germline CDR1 DFQATT, CDR2 SNEGSKA (reference sequence). The CDR3 protein is CSASLGGANTEAFF. The CDR3 DNA reads TGCAGTGCTAGTCTCGGCGGTGCGAACACTGAAGCTTTCTTT.

The V gene is TRBV9, the J gene TRBJ2-3; 7 bases align to TRBD2. In germline, CDR1 is SGDLS, CDR2 YYNGEE. J gave up 5 bases and V 3 bases, and 12 bases lay outside the gene matches. CDR3 length: 16 amino acids. The DNA of the CDR3 is TGTGCCAGCAGCGGAATGGGCGGGGGAATTGGAGATACGCAGTATTTT. Translated: CASSGMGGGIGDTQYF.

CDR3 nucleotide sequence: TGTGCCAGCAGAAATCCCGGGGCGAAAGAGACCCAGTACTTC. This translates into CASRNPGAKETQYF. The chain recombines TRBV6-5 with TRBJ2-5; D possibly matches TRBD1 or TRBD2 (5 bases each). Germline V CDR1 and CDR2: MNHEY, SVGAGI. Trimming cost V 6 bases and J 3 bases, with 14 bases left between them. The CDR3 runs to 14 residues.

The chain combines TRBV13 with TRBJ2-5, with D tentatively TRBD1 or TRBD2 (5 bases each). The J call may be wrong; the DNA end is better matched by TRBJ2-7. Germline V gene sequence: CDR1 PRHDT, CDR2 FYEKMQ (reference sequence). This CDR3 comprises 15 residues. The CDR3 coding sequence is TGTGCCAGCAGCCCCGGGGCCAGACCCGGCTACGAGCAGTACTTC. Translating it yields CASSPGARPGYEQYF.

This clonotype was counted once. The rearrangement joins TRBV7-9 to TRBJ1-1; D unresolved. This CDR3 contains 14 residues. From germline, CDR1 is SEHNR and CDR2 FQNEAQ (reference sequence). Trimming took 4 bases from V and 6 from J, leaving 15 bases between them. In DNA form, the CDR3 reads TGTGCCAGCAGCTCACCGAACTGGGCTGCTGAAGCTTTCTTT. This gives the protein CASSSPNWAAEAFF.

This chain joins TRBV12-3 or TRBV12-4 and TRBJ2-1, with 7 nucleotides matching TRBD2. This CDR3 is built from 15 residues. Germline trimming cut 6 bases from V and 0 bases from J; bases unmatched to any gene: 5. Written as DNA, the CDR3 is TGTGCCAGCAGATGGGGGGGGGGCTCCTACAATGAGCAGTTCTTC. It encodes CASRWGGGSYNEQFF.

The chain is built from TRBV20-1 and TRBJ2-5, with D uncertain. CDR1 is DFQATT and CDR2 is SNEGSKA in the germline V gene (reference sequence). This CDR3 has 12 amino acids. Trimming removed 2 bases from V and 1 base from J, with 5 bases in between. CDR3 DNA sequence: TGCAGTGCTAGAAGTACCCAAGAGACCCAGTACTTC. The encoded protein is CSARSTQETQYF.

V gene TRBV5-5 combines with J gene TRBJ1-5, with 11 positions matching TRBD1. The length of the CDR3 is 15 residues. CDR1 is SGHKS and CDR2 is YYEKEE in the germline V gene (reference sequence). J lost 4 bases, V lost 4 bases, and 4 bases had no gene match. CDR3: CASSPGTGGNQPQHF. The CDR3 nucleotides read TGTGCCAGCAGCCCAGGGACAGGGGGGAATCAGCCCCAGCATTTT. The full variable domain, rest sourced from reference TRBV5-5 and TRBJ1-5, is DAGVTQSPTHLIKTRGQQVTLRCSPISGHKSVSWYQQVLGQGPQFIFQYYEKEERGRGNFPDRFSARQFPNYSSELNVNALLLGDSALYLCASSPGTGGNQPQHFGDGTRLSIL.

The chain employs TRBV5-1 and TRBJ2-1, with 7 bases fitting TRBD2. Germline V CDR1 and CDR2: SGHRS, YFSETQ. The V gene end was trimmed by 1 base and the J gene end by 2 bases; junction bases not matched to a gene: 3. This CDR3 is built from 15 residues. The CDR3 sequence is CASSLSREAYNEQFF. CDR3 in DNA: TGCGCCAGCAGCTTGAGTCGGGAGGCCTACAATGAGCAGTTCTTC.

The chain couples TRBV20-1 to TRBJ2-4; D is possibly TRBD1 (5 bases). The CDR3 spans 12 residues. Germline CDR1 is DFQATT and CDR2 is SNEGSKA (reference sequence). Deletions cut 7 bases from V and 1 base from J, with 8 bases between. CDR3 DNA: TGCAGTGTAGGGGTGGCCAAAAACATTCAGTACTTC. Encoded protein: CSVGVAKNIQYF.

This clonotype has a handful of counts. J is TRBJ2-1 and V is TRBV29-1, with D perhaps TRBD2 (6 bases). CDR1 and CDR2 (germline): SQVTM, ANQGSEA. V was trimmed by 7 bases and J by 8 bases, leaving 15 bases between them. The CDR3 is made up of 12 amino acids. CDR3 sequence: CSARREFYEQFF. In nucleotides, the CDR3 is TGCAGCGCGCGACGGGAGTTCTATGAGCAGTTCTTC.

The V call is TRBV29-1, the J call TRBJ2-7; D is ambiguous. The CDR3 sequence is 12 residues long. Germline assignment: CDR1 SQVTM and CDR2 ANQGSEA. V was cut by 4 bases and J by 0 bases, with 7 bases left in between. The CDR3 here is CSVVPSSYEQYF. CDR3 nucleotides: TGCAGCGTTGTACCGAGCTCCTACGAGCAGTACTTC.

The chain couples TRBV18 to TRBJ1-5, with 7 bases identical to TRBD1. The trim removed 8 bases at V and 4 bases at J, leaving 8 bases unmatched. The germline V gene has CDR1 KGHSH and CDR2 LQKENI. This CDR3 has 14 residues. The CDR3 nucleotides read TGTGCCAGCGCCGGACAGGAGCAAAATCAGCCCCAGCATTTT. Translating it yields CASAGQEQNQPQHF. The complete variable domain, with remaining parts taken from reference TRBV18 and TRBJ1-5, reads NAGVMQNPRHLVRRRGQEARLRCSPMKGHSHVYWYRQLPEEGLKFMVYLQKENIIDESGMPKERFSAEFPKEGPSILRIQQVVRGDSAAYFCASAGQEQNQPQHFGDGTRLSIL.

This clonotype was seen repeatedly, ten times or more. The V and J genes are TRBV7-2 and TRBJ2-1, with D unclear. CDR3 length: 14 amino acids. V lost 1 base to trimming and J lost 9 bases, with 13 bases between them. In germline, CDR1 is SGHTA, CDR2 FQGNSA. The CDR3 here is CASSLVMADVEQFF. As DNA, the CDR3 is TGTGCCAGCAGCTTAGTGATGGCGGATGTTGAGCAGTTCTTC.

The chain recombines TRBV20-1 with TRBJ1-6; D may be TRBD1 (5 bases). Looked up from germline, CDR1 is DFQATT and CDR2 is SNEGSKA (reference sequence). Between the trimmed V and J ends, which lost 3 bases and 9 bases, there was a span of 12 bases. There are 13 residues in the CDR3. In nucleotides, the CDR3 is TGCAGTGCTAGTCTTGGGCAGGGTTCACCCCTCCACTTT. As protein: CSASLGQGSPLHF.

This clonotype has at least ten counts. V usage is TRBV4-2 and J usage is TRBJ2-3; D is unclear. The germline V gene has CDR1 LGHNA and CDR2 YNFKEQ. V shed 1 base and J shed 7 bases, with 3 bases lying between them. The CDR3 extends over 11 amino acids. The CDR3 region is CASSQVNTQYF. In DNA form, the CDR3 reads TGTGCCAGCAGCCAAGTGAATACGCAGTATTTT.

The CDR3 DNA reads as TGTGCCAGCAGCCCCATGTTTGGAGCCCGCAATGAGCAGTTCTTC. It codes for CASSPMFGARNEQFF. This chain joins TRBV7-2 and TRBJ2-1; D is uncertain. Looked up from germline, CDR1 is SGHTA and CDR2 is FQGNSA. The CDR3 length is 15 residues. V gave up 5 bases and J gave up 6 bases, with 17 bases separating them.

This clonotype has a single count. The chain combines TRBV6-1 with TRBJ1-2; no clear D. The V gene lost 6 bases and the J gene lost 4 bases, with 15 bases spanning the gap. There are 14 residues in the CDR3. The germline gives CDR1 MNHNS, CDR2 SASEGT. CDR3 region: CASREPGLLYGYTF. The DNA for the CDR3 is TGTGCCAGCAGGGAACCGGGCCTCCTCTATGGCTACACCTTC.

The chain links TRBV20-1 to TRBJ1-4; D gene uncertain. CDR1 is DFQATT, CDR2 SNEGSKA, per germline (reference sequence). V was shortened by 3 bases and J by 3 bases, with 17 bases between the two germline ends. This CDR3 spans 16 amino acids. CDR3 region: CSASGGIGSANEKLFF. As DNA, the CDR3 is TGCAGTGCTAGCGGTGGGATTGGGTCGGCTAATGAAAAACTGTTTTTT.

This clonotype has a single count. The chain combines TRBV29-1 with TRBJ2-7; TRBD2 matches 7 bases. Germline-derived CDR1 and CDR2 are SQVTM and ANQGSEA. Trimming cost V 0 bases and J 3 bases; bases outside gene matches: 8. CDR3 length: 15 amino acids. In DNA form, the CDR3 reads TGCAGCGTTGAAGATCGACGAGCGGGGCTCTACGAGCAGTACTTC. Its protein product is CSVEDRRAGLYEQYF.